The sequence of this T cell receptor beta chain was determined in a study of cytomegalovirus exposure and HLA in healthy donors. Researchers ran the PCR with 60 Vbeta and 13 Jbeta primers. Some clones are missing from TCRdb's copy, which holds only in-frame ones; the method was immunoSEQ multiplex PCR. The table records about 170,000 clones, approximately 79% of them present only once. The origin of this receptor is a man aged 35 to 55 in good health and CMV-seropositive. Sequencing was done on a sample of PBMCs.

CDR3 in DNA: TGTGCCAGCAGTTCCGGGACTTCGAACACCGGGGAGCTGTTTTTT. It codes for CASSSGTSNTGELFF. The chain uses TRBV6-5 and TRBJ2-2; tentative D call: TRBD2 (6 bases). The germline gives CDR1 MNHEY, CDR2 SVGAGI. Trimming pared 4 bases from V and 0 bases from J, leaving 9 bases between. The CDR3 sequence is 15 residues long.